Each of the 5 T cell receptor beta chains below was sequenced from the same sample in a study of cytomegalovirus exposure and HLA in healthy donors. Generated by immunoSEQ multiplex PCR, the TCRdb table keeps only in-frame clones and is missing some. The sample contains more than 140,000 clones, approximately 88% of which appear only once. Sequenced material: PBMCs. The receptors were gathered from a woman between 18 and 29 years old in good health and CMV-seropositive.

The chain uses TRBV11-3 and TRBJ1-2, with D hard to call. Trimming pared 5 bases from V and 5 bases from J, leaving 9 bases between. This CDR3 has 12 residues. Per the germline V gene, CDR1 is SGHNT and CDR2 is YENEEA. The CDR3 nucleotides read TGTGCCAGCAGCGAGACTGAGTATGGCTACACCTTC. Its translation is CASSETEYGYTF.

This sequence joins TRBV5-5 and TRBJ2-6; 9 nucleotides align to TRBD1. Germline lookup yields CDR1 SGHKS and CDR2 YYEKEE (reference sequence). CDR3 length equals 17 residues. V lost 2 bases to trimming and J lost 4 bases; unmatched junction nucleotides: 7. CDR3 DNA: TGTGCCAGCAGCTTCACAGGGGGCGTATCCGGGGCCAACGTCCTGACTTTC. Its translation is CASSFTGGVSGANVLTF.

In its sample, this clone was seen once. The chain employs TRBV19 and TRBJ2-5; 14 positions agree with TRBD2. This CDR3 has 17 amino acids. From germline, CDR1 is LNHDA and CDR2 SQIVND (reference sequence). V lost 10 bases, J lost 4 bases, and 14 bases stayed unmatched. The CDR3 region is CATQRGLAGASRETQYF. The CDR3 nucleotides read TGTGCCACCCAGAGGGGACTAGCGGGAGCTTCGCGAGAGACCCAGTACTTC.

The chain has TRBV30 and TRBJ2-5, with 7 bases matching TRBD2. Germline values: CDR1 GTSNPN, CDR2 SVGIG (reference sequence). The CDR3 is made up of 16 amino acids. The junction had 12 bases not matched to a gene; V was cut back by 0 bases and J by 5 bases. CDR3 nucleotide sequence: TGTGCCTGGAGTGTACCCGGACTAGGGGTTGGTGAGACCCAGTACTTC. This codes for CAWSVPGLGVGETQYF.

The genes are TRBV6-1 and TRBJ2-6; D remains ambiguous. Germline V gene lookup returns CDR1 MNHNS and CDR2 SASEGT. CDR3 length: 15 amino acids. V was cut by 5 bases and J by 0 bases, with 8 bases left in between. The CDR3 loop reads CASSPEISGANVLTF. For the CDR3, the DNA is TGTGCCAGCAGTCCAGAAATCTCTGGGGCCAACGTCCTGACTTTC.